This record concerns one T cell receptor beta chain sequence. Its antigen is still unknown. No base quality values were provided; no much bigger clone lies one nucleotide off. The same DNA, extracted from blood mononuclear cells, served for both TCR sequencing and STAT3 sequencing. Measured from the cysteine to the phenylalanine, the CDR3 is 15 residues long. Just the 45-base CDR3 DNA is kept, in frame starting at base 1. In the germline V gene (reference sequence), CDR1 corresponds to LNHNV and CDR2 to YYDKDF. Deletion took 1 base off V and 5 bases off J, with a span of 14 bases between the germline ends. TCRbeta libraries were sequenced on an Illumina MiSeq, and an average of about 42,000 productive templates per sample was obtained. The immunoSEQ assay, which uses multiplex PCR amplification, was used to generate TCRbeta CDR3 libraries. In the paper's pipeline: Repertoire diversity was computed as previously defined, with values near 0 indicating extremely monoclonal samples. TCRdb stores this immuneACCESS table with in-frame sequences only. Part of the clones is absent; in the studies checked, under half of the shortfall reflects unresolved V genes, and no reason is known for the rest. V and J calls and clone size are those listed in that table; D and trimming were worked out from the DNA. This sample holds about 5,700 clones; roughly 80% were observed only once. Approximately 80% of the sample comes from the top ten.

The data were obtained in a study of STAT3 mutations in large granular lymphocyte leukemia (dated by TCRdb to about 2019). At the level of the whole study: About half of the T-LGLL patients who underwent longitudinal sequencing carried canonical activating STAT3 mutations. A couple of patients with natural killer LGL leukemia were also sequenced longitudinally as controls within the study. On average, sequencing was done at around 4 time points per patient, with the number of samplings ranging from 2 to 8. Patients with T-cell large granular lymphocyte leukemia underwent serial deep sequencing of TCRbeta CDR3 and STAT3 to reconstruct clonal hierarchy and dynamics. Over half of the T-LGLL patients were given one or more immunosuppressive therapy regimens, and around 40% of those treated had a hematologic response. From an initial cohort of hundreds of LGL patients, around 17 representative T-LGLL cases were chosen for longitudinal sequencing of TCRbeta and STAT3. What the study reported, not specific to this receptor: Variable intervals between samplings and differing treatment regimens complicated linking therapy response to changes in TCR clonal burden. At least one immunodominant TCRbeta clonotype was identified in every T-LGLL patient, and multiple immunodominant subclonotypes were identified in about half of the T-LGLL patients. Because codominant clonotypes persisted in some patients, a small but highly pathogenic clone may have been missed. Because no samples were available when a clone first appeared, clonal expansion was inferred from samplings taken at other points. TCR clonotype switching after therapy was seen in about 30% of the 18 patients, with all newly emerging clones being STAT3 wild type. In several patients, dominant TCR clone burden exceeded STAT3 mutant burden, suggesting STAT3 mutation arose secondarily within a pre-expanded clone.

The sample comprised peripheral blood mononuclear cells. The chain joins TRBV15 to TRBJ2-5; a confident D gene designation cannot be given. The clonotype was recovered from a man aged 35 to 55 with T-cell large granular lymphocyte leukemia. Some clones in this sample may be carry-over from other donors' samples. The age is the age at diagnosis. CDR3 protein: CATSRVRGLGETQYF. DNA sequence: TGTGCCACCAGCAGAGTACGTGGGCTCGGTGAGACCCAGTACTTC.